This entry is about one T cell receptor (beta chain). Its antigen remains unknown. It was with 60 Vbeta and 13 Jbeta primers that the PCR ran. TCRdb's table, derived via immunoSEQ multiplex PCR, lists solely in-frame clones and lacks some. Among some 150,000 clones listed, 60% to 80% were seen once. The data are from a study of cytomegalovirus exposure and HLA in healthy donors. Whole-study results and caveats: In an earlier analysis, about 87% or about 30%: the productive usage of most TCR beta V segments.

Material: PBMCs. The TCR sequence derives from a man between 35 and 55 years old in good health and CMV-seronegative.

CDR3 amino acids: CASSLDRRNTEAFF. CDR3 nucleotides: TGCGCCAGCAGCTTGGACAGGAGGAACACTGAAGCTTTCTTT. V usage is TRBV5-1 and J usage is TRBJ1-1; D might be TRBD1 (5 bases). Germline V gives CDR1 SGHRS, CDR2 YFSETQ. This CDR3 is built from 14 residues. Trimming took 0 bases from V and 1 from J, leaving 7 bases between them. The full variable domain, rest sourced from reference TRBV5-1 and TRBJ1-1, is KAGVTQTPRYLIKTRGQQVTLSCSPISGHRSVSWYQQTPGQGLQFLFEYFSETQRNKGNFPGRFSGRQFSNSRSEMNVSTLELGDSALYLCASSLDRRNTEAFFGQGTRLTVV.